Shown below are 14 T cell receptor beta chains from a single sample sequenced in a study of cytomegalovirus exposure and HLA in healthy donors. Data came from immunoSEQ multiplex PCR; TCRdb stores just in-frame clones and leaves some out. This sample yields approximately 65,000 clones, of which roughly 95% are seen a single time; more than 3.5% belongs to the top ten. Sequencing used PBMCs. Receptors were obtained from a woman aged 18-29 years in good health and CMV-seropositive.

The rearrangement links TRBV7-9 to TRBJ1-2; 7 bases are a match to TRBD1. Unmatched junction bases numbered 0, after V lost 1 base and J lost 7 bases. Germline CDR1 reads SEHNR; CDR2 reads FQNEAQ (reference sequence). The CDR3 length is 12 residues. The CDR3 reads CASSLDRGGYTF. CDR3 coding DNA: TGTGCCAGCAGCTTAGACAGGGGTGGCTACACCTTC.

The chain is built from TRBV4-3 and TRBJ2-3; 12 bases are shared with TRBD2. The CDR3 extends over 15 amino acids. Per the germline V gene, CDR1 is LGHNA and CDR2 is YSLEER. V shed 3 bases and J 3 bases; nucleotides not matched to a gene: 1. In DNA form, the CDR3 reads TGCGCCAGCAGCCACACTAGCGGGAGGACAGATACGCAGTATTTT. This gives the protein CASSHTSGRTDTQYF.

The chain couples TRBV19 to TRBJ2-6, with 9 bases matching TRBD2. V shed 6 bases, J shed 4 bases, and the junction held 4 bases outside the gene matches. This CDR3 is 15 amino acids long. Germline V CDR1 and CDR2: LNHDA, SQIVND (reference sequence). CDR3: CASSERGAGANVLTF. The DNA of the CDR3 is TGTGCCAGTAGCGAGCGGGGGGCCGGGGCCAACGTCCTGACTTTC.

J is TRBJ2-7 and V is TRBV18; 8 nucleotides agree with TRBD1. This CDR3 spans 14 amino acids. CDR1 KGHSH and CDR2 LQKENI come from the germline V gene. Germline trimming cut 3 bases from V and 2 bases from J; bases unmatched to any gene: 3. CDR3 sequence (DNA): TGTGCCAGCTCACCCGGACAGGGTGCCTACGAGCAGTACTTC. It is translated as CASSPGQGAYEQYF.

The chain uses TRBV11-3 and TRBJ2-7, with TRBD2 identical over 8 bases. The CDR3 covers 15 residues. Germline V gene lookup returns CDR1 SGHNT and CDR2 YENEEA. V lost 4 bases to trimming and J lost 5 bases; unmatched junction nucleotides: 10. CDR3 DNA sequence: TGTGCCAGCAGCTCCGAATATGGACTAGCCCACGAGCAGTACTTC. Translating gives CASSSEYGLAHEQYF.

The chain employs TRBV5-1 and TRBJ2-2; D remains ambiguous. CDR1 is SGHRS, CDR2 YFSETQ, per germline. This CDR3 is built from 14 residues. V shed 2 bases and J shed 3 bases, with 8 bases lying between them. CDR3 nucleotides: TGCGCCAGCAGCTTAGATCCAGACACCGGGGAGCTGTTTTTT. Residues: CASSLDPDTGELFF.

The rearrangement links TRBV28 to TRBJ1-1; maybe TRBD1 (5 bases). The germline V and J ends were trimmed by 8 bases and 3 bases, with 13 bases remaining between them. CDR1 and CDR2 (germline): MDHEN, SYDVKM. The CDR3 contains 13 residues. The CDR3: CASVGGVYTEAFF. The CDR3 DNA is TGTGCCAGCGTGGGGGGAGTCTACACTGAAGCTTTCTTT.

The chain uses TRBV13 and TRBJ1-2; D is undetermined. The germline CDR1 and CDR2 sequences are PRHDT and FYEKMQ (reference sequence). The CDR3 is 11 amino acids. Trimming removed 4 bases from V and 8 bases from J, with 8 bases in between. The CDR3 sequence: CASSSNGGYTF. The CDR3 bases are TGTGCCAGCAGCTCCAACGGGGGCTACACCTTC.

The table lists this clone with a count of one. J is TRBJ2-1 and V is TRBV5-6, with 9 positions matching TRBD2. The CDR3 consists of 16 residues. Germline values: CDR1 SGHDT, CDR2 YYEEEE. Trimming took 4 bases from V and 0 from J; bases not matched to a gene: 5. The CDR3 loop is CASSTLSGSSYNEQFF. CDR3 bases: TGTGCCAGCAGCACCCTTAGCGGGAGCTCCTACAATGAGCAGTTCTTC.

The rearrangement links TRBV9 to TRBJ1-3; D remains unclear. Trimming took 0 bases from V and 0 from J, leaving 13 bases between them. Germline V gene lookup returns CDR1 SGDLS and CDR2 YYNGEE. The length of the CDR3 is 17 residues. CDR3 protein: CASSVVPETRSGNTIYF. CDR3 DNA sequence: TGTGCCAGCAGCGTAGTACCTGAGACTCGCTCTGGAAACACCATATATTTT.

The chain combines TRBV28 with TRBJ2-7, with no clear D. The CDR3 totals 15 residues. CDR1 is MDHEN and CDR2 is SYDVKM in the germline V gene. With 5 bases removed from V and 6 bases from J, the gap between germline ends came to 20 bases. CDR3 nucleotide sequence: TGTGCCAGCAGTCCGTTTAATGGGCTCATGTTCGAGCAGTACTTC. It translates to CASSPFNGLMFEQYF.

The J gene is TRBJ1-4, the V gene TRBV11-2; 7 bases are a match to TRBD1. The J segment lost 5 bases and the V segment lost 1 base, leaving 7 bases of the junction unmatched. The CDR3 contains 16 residues. Germline V gene data show CDR1 as SGHAT and CDR2 as FQNNGV. The CDR3 region is CASSLGFRGRNEKLFF. CDR3 sequence (DNA): TGTGCCAGCAGCTTAGGGTTTAGGGGGCGGAATGAAAAACTGTTTTTT.

V and J are TRBV19 and TRBJ2-6, with D possibly being TRBD2 (6 bases). The V end lost 4 bases, the J end lost 1 base, and 8 bases lay between the germline ends. The CDR3 totals 15 residues. The V gene's germline CDR1 is LNHDA and CDR2 SQIVND (reference sequence). The CDR3 reads CASSNGGSGANVLTF. CDR3 bases: TGTGCCAGTAGTAATGGGGGGTCTGGGGCCAACGTCCTGACTTTC.

The V gene is TRBV5-8, the J gene TRBJ2-7; a possible D gene is TRBD2 (6 bases). V was cut by 2 bases and J by 7 bases, with 22 bases left in between. The CDR3 spans 16 residues. CDR1 and CDR2 (germline): SGHTS, YDEGEE. CDR3 DNA: TGTGCCAGCAGCTTCGGGACTCCTACCCACCCTAATGAGCAGTACTTC. It specifies CASSFGTPTHPNEQYF.